The next 29 T cell receptor beta chains were all read from a single sample in a study of blood T cell repertoires in COVID-19. Profiled with immunoSEQ multiplex PCR; TCRdb holds only in-frame clones, not every one. The repertoire holds more than 55,000 clones, with just over 85% as singletons. Source material: peripheral blood. Receptors were obtained from a man aged 60 to 69 with acute or convalescent COVID-19.

This chain connects TRBV7-2 to TRBJ1-2; D uncertain. Trimming removed 5 bases from V and 0 bases from J, with 10 bases in between. This CDR3 has 14 amino acids. Germline V gene data show CDR1 as SGHTA and CDR2 as FQGNSA. CDR3 residues: CASSADGANYGYTF. The CDR3 DNA follows: TGTGCCAGCAGCGCCGACGGAGCTAACTATGGCTACACCTTC.

This chain uses TRBV5-5 with TRBJ1-2; D gene uncertain. The CDR3 is 14 amino acids. Germline-derived CDR1 and CDR2 are SGHKS and YYEKEE (reference sequence). V was cut by 2 bases and J by 4 bases, with 12 bases left in between. The CDR3, as DNA: TGTGCCAGCAGCTTCAGTAGCAGCCCCTATGGCTACACCTTC. This translates into CASSFSSSPYGYTF.

This clone was recorded only once. The chain combines TRBV28 with TRBJ1-6, with TRBD1 matching over 8 bases. The germline gives CDR1 MDHEN, CDR2 SYDVKM. This CDR3 contains 16 residues. J was trimmed by 7 bases and V by 3 bases; bases with no gene match: 8. The CDR3 region has the DNA TGTGCCAGCAGTTTTCTTTCCGGACAGGGAAATTCACCCCTCCACTTT. Translated: CASSFLSGQGNSPLHF.

The V and J genes are TRBV5-1 and TRBJ1-2; no clear D. The CDR3 sequence is 14 residues long. The V end lost 7 bases, the J end lost 3 bases, and 16 bases lay between the germline ends. Germline V gene data show CDR1 as SGHRS and CDR2 as YFSETQ. This CDR3 is CASRPDGGDYGYTF. The DNA for the CDR3 is TGCGCCAGCCGCCCGGACGGCGGGGACTATGGCTACACCTTC. The full variable domain, rest sourced from reference TRBV5-1 and TRBJ1-2, is KAGVTQTPRYLIKTRGQQVTLSCSPISGHRSVSWYQQTPGQGLQFLFEYFSETQRNKGNFPGRFSGRQFSNSRSEMNVSTLELGDSALYLCASRPDGGDYGYTFGSGTRLTVV.

The V call is TRBV2, the J call TRBJ2-7; possibly TRBD1 for D (6 bases). CDR1 is SNHLY and CDR2 is FYNNEI in the germline V gene. There are 14 residues in the CDR3. V was trimmed by 4 bases and J by 3 bases, leaving 13 bases between them. In nucleotides, the CDR3 is TGTGCCAGCAGTGGCTTCAGGGGTTTCTACGAGCAGTACTTC. It is translated as CASSGFRGFYEQYF.

The chain has TRBV5-1 and TRBJ1-1; TRBD1 matches at 7 bases. After removal of 4 bases from V and 3 bases from J, the junction contained 6 bases not matched to a gene. Looked up from germline, CDR1 is SGHRS and CDR2 is YFSETQ. The CDR3 runs to 14 residues. The CDR3 region is CASSRGQADTEAFF. Here the CDR3 DNA reads TGCGCCAGCAGCCGTGGACAGGCGGACACTGAAGCTTTCTTT.

V is TRBV10-3 and J is TRBJ1-2; TRBD1 matches at 9 bases. CDR1 is ENHRY, CDR2 SYGVKD, per germline. The V segment lost 10 bases and the J segment 4 bases; nucleotides outside the gene matches: 10. The CDR3 runs to 14 residues. The CDR3 DNA sequence: TGTGCCACCTTTCCGGGACAGGGTCGCTATGGCTACACCTTC. This codes for CATFPGQGRYGYTF.

The chain carries TRBV6-4 and TRBJ2-3; the match to TRBD2 covers 7 bases. Germline V gives CDR1 MRHNA, CDR2 SNTAGT. Losses at the gene ends were 0 bases for V and 2 bases for J; bases not matched to a gene: 5. The CDR3 has 16 residues. This CDR3 is CASSDSGGDTTDTQYF. In DNA form, the CDR3 reads TGTGCCAGCAGTGACTCGGGGGGGGATACCACAGATACGCAGTATTTT.

This chain links TRBV28 with TRBJ2-3; TRBD1 aligns across 9 bases. This CDR3 comprises 15 residues. From germline, CDR1 is MDHEN and CDR2 SYDVKM. The V and J ends lost 5 bases and 3 bases, in that order; junction bases with no gene match: 6. The CDR3 coding sequence is TGTGCCAGCAGTGGACAGGGGAGGGGGACAGATACGCAGTATTTT. Its protein is CASSGQGRGTDTQYF.

The chain joins TRBV19 to TRBJ1-1, with 10 bases that match TRBD1. The germline CDR1 and CDR2 sequences are LNHDA and SQIVND (reference sequence). V lost 4 bases to trimming and J lost 3 bases; unmatched junction nucleotides: 11. The CDR3 extends over 17 amino acids. CDR3 in amino acids: CASSTRDRGSLDTEAFF. The CDR3 DNA reads as TGTGCCAGTAGTACCCGGGACAGGGGAAGTTTGGACACTGAAGCTTTCTTT.

The J gene is TRBJ1-6, the V gene TRBV28; 8 bases line up with TRBD1. This CDR3 contains 15 residues. Germline lookup yields CDR1 MDHEN and CDR2 SYDVKM. V lost 5 bases to trimming and J lost 7 bases; unmatched junction nucleotides: 7. The chain's CDR3 is CASSVQGGNNSPLHF. Here the CDR3 DNA reads TGTGCCAGCAGTGTACAGGGGGGTAACAATTCACCCCTCCACTTT. Full variable domain (missing parts from reference TRBV28 and TRBJ1-6): DVKVTQSSRYLVKRTGEKVFLECVQDMDHENMFWYRQDPGLGLRLIYFSYDVKMKEKGDIPEGYSVSREKKERFSLILESASTNQTSMYLCASSVQGGNNSPLHFGNGTRLTVT.

This clone was seen a handful of times. The chain links TRBV27 to TRBJ2-7; tentatively, D is TRBD1 (5 bases). The CDR3 sequence is 11 residues long. V lost 6 bases and J lost 3, with 6 bases in between. Germline-derived CDR1 and CDR2 are MNHEY and SMNVEV (reference sequence). The CDR3 bases are TGTGCCAGCAGAACAGGCTACGAGCAGTACTTC. Translation: CASRTGYEQYF.

The V and J genes are TRBV3-1 (or the pseudogene TRBV3-2) and TRBJ2-2; D is perhaps TRBD2 (5 bases). Germline lookup yields CDR1 LGHDT and CDR2 YNNKEL (reference sequence). Trimming cost V 3 bases and J 4 bases, with 9 bases left between them. CDR3 length equals 14 residues. The CDR3 DNA sequence: TGTGCCAGCAGCCAGCTAGCAGCCACCGGGGAGCTGTTTTTT. Protein sequence: CASSQLAATGELFF.

The genes are TRBV20-1 and TRBJ1-1; D is undetermined. This CDR3 contains 14 residues. From germline, CDR1 is DFQATT and CDR2 SNEGSKA (reference sequence). V was trimmed by 3 bases and J by 0 bases, leaving 11 bases between them. CDR3 sequence reads: CSASETGVNTEAFF. CDR3 DNA sequence: TGCAGTGCTAGTGAAACCGGAGTGAACACTGAAGCTTTCTTT.

The chain combines TRBV28 with TRBJ1-1; tentatively, D is TRBD1 (6 bases). The CDR3 extends over 13 amino acids. Germline V gene sequence: CDR1 MDHEN, CDR2 SYDVKM. Trimming stripped 3 bases from V and 6 bases from J, with 11 bases between. CDR3 DNA sequence: TGTGCCAGCAGTTTTGGGGGGGGCCCTGAAGCTTTCTTT. Amino acids: CASSFGGGPEAFF.

CDR3 coding DNA: TGTGCCAGCAGTTACTCGAGTGTTAGTGGGACTGGCTACGAGCAGTACTTC. This sequence encodes CASSYSSVSGTGYEQYF. The J gene is TRBJ2-7, the V gene TRBV6-2 or TRBV6-3; D perhaps matches TRBD2 (6 bases). V was cut by 0 bases and J by 3 bases, with 18 bases left in between. CDR1 and CDR2 (germline): MNHEY, SVGEGT. This CDR3 comprises 17 residues.

The chain employs TRBV9 and TRBJ1-4; 8 bases align to TRBD1. The ends lost 3 bases at V and 8 bases at J; junction bases unmatched: 9. Germline V gene sequence: CDR1 SGDLS, CDR2 YYNGEE. The CDR3 runs 15 residues. The CDR3 sequence is CASSGSGQGGEKLFF. CDR3 bases: TGTGCCAGCAGCGGCTCCGGACAGGGAGGGGAAAAACTGTTTTTT.

The rearrangement uses TRBV2 and TRBJ2-4; tentatively, D is TRBD1 (6 bases). The germline gives CDR1 SNHLY, CDR2 FYNNEI. CDR3 length: 15 residues. V was pared by 4 bases and J by 1 base, with 11 bases between. CDR3: CASSGGLGAKNIQYF. The CDR3, as DNA: TGTGCCAGCAGTGGGGGGCTGGGGGCCAAAAACATTCAGTACTTC.

V usage is TRBV5-4 and J usage is TRBJ1-1; TRBD1 matches at 8 bases. CDR3 length: 15 amino acids. The V segment lost 3 bases and the J segment 5 bases; nucleotides outside the gene matches: 9. Germline values: CDR1 SGHNT, CDR2 YYREEE (reference sequence). The CDR3 sequence: CASSWGTGPRTEAFF. CDR3 sequence (DNA): TGTGCCAGCAGCTGGGGGACAGGACCAAGGACTGAAGCTTTCTTT.

The chain has TRBV11-2 and TRBJ2-2; perhaps TRBD1 as D (6 bases). CDR3 length: 13 amino acids. The V gene lost 7 bases and the J gene lost 9 bases, with 15 bases spanning the gap. Germline values: CDR1 SGHAT, CDR2 FQNNGV. CDR3 coding DNA: TGTGCCAGCAACCGTATCCGGGACAGGGAGCTGTTTTTT. The encoded protein is CASNRIRDRELFF.

This chain connects TRBV10-3 to TRBJ1-1; 7 nucleotides align to TRBD1. With V trimmed by 7 bases and J by 3 bases, 5 bases remained unmatched. Germline V gene data show CDR1 as ENHRY and CDR2 as SYGVKD. The CDR3 consists of 13 residues. The CDR3, as DNA: TGTGCCATCACTTTCGACAGGGACACTGAAGCTTTCTTT. This codes for CAITFDRDTEAFF.

In nucleotides, the CDR3 is TGTGCCAGCTCACGGACTACCGCCAATAGCGGGAACACCGGGGAGCTGTTTTTT. As protein: CASSRTTANSGNTGELFF. The chain is built from TRBV18 and TRBJ2-2, with D tentatively TRBD2 (6 bases). Per germline, CDR1 KGHSH and CDR2 LQKENI. V lost 4 bases to trimming and J lost 1 base, with 19 bases between them. The CDR3 has 18 amino acids. Full variable domain (missing parts from reference TRBV18 and TRBJ2-2): NAGVMQNPRHLVRRRGQEARLRCSPMKGHSHVYWYRQLPEEGLKFMVYLQKENIIDESGMPKERFSAEFPKEGPSILRIQQVVRGDSAAYFCASSRTTANSGNTGELFFGEGSRLTVL.

The chain couples TRBV5-4 to TRBJ1-3, with TRBD1 as a possible D gene (5 bases). CDR1 is SGHNT and CDR2 is YYREEE in the germline V gene (reference sequence). The length of the CDR3 is 15 residues. V was pared by 1 base and J by 0 bases, with 8 bases between. The CDR3 nucleotides are TGTGCCAGCAGCTTGACAGGCAGCTCTGGAAACACCATATATTTT. It translates to CASSLTGSSGNTIYF.

This clone has only one observation. The rearrangement uses TRBV27 and TRBJ2-1, with TRBD2 identical over 10 bases. V lost 5 bases to trimming and J lost 7 bases; unmatched junction nucleotides: 8. The V gene's germline CDR1 is MNHEY and CDR2 SMNVEV (reference sequence). This CDR3 has 15 amino acids. The CDR3: CASSPLAGGSNEQFF. CDR3 DNA: TGTGCCAGCAGTCCGTTAGCGGGAGGCAGTAATGAGCAGTTCTTC.

This chain links TRBV5-5 with TRBJ2-1; 7 bases map to TRBD2. The CDR3 covers 14 residues. Germline V gene data show CDR1 as SGHKS and CDR2 as YYEKEE (reference sequence). Trimming at V came to 3 bases and at J to 5 bases, leaving 5 bases not matched to a gene. The CDR3 coding sequence is TGTGCCAGCAGCTCGGGGGACTACCACAATGAGCAGTTCTTC. Its translation is CASSSGDYHNEQFF.

The chain recombines TRBV11-2 with TRBJ1-5; 8 positions agree with TRBD1. The germline gives CDR1 SGHAT, CDR2 FQNNGV. After removal of 4 bases from V and 6 bases from J, the junction contained 2 bases not matched to a gene. CDR3 length: 13 amino acids. The CDR3 DNA is TGTGCCAGCAGCTCCGGACAGGGTCAGCCCCAGCATTTT. Amino acid sequence: CASSSGQGQPQHF.

This chain links TRBV5-1 with TRBJ2-5, with 8 bases lining up with TRBD1. V dropped 4 bases and J dropped 3; count of bases not matched to a gene: 5. This CDR3 region has 14 residues. Germline V gene data show CDR1 as SGHRS and CDR2 as YFSETQ. CDR3 in amino acids: CASSRTGKEETQYF. CDR3 DNA: TGCGCCAGCAGCCGGACAGGGAAGGAAGAGACCCAGTACTTC.

The chain joins TRBV5-1 to TRBJ1-6, with 7 bases fitting TRBD1. Germline V gene data show CDR1 as SGHRS and CDR2 as YFSETQ. The CDR3 spans 15 residues. V lost 4 bases to trimming and J lost 4 bases; unmatched junction nucleotides: 5. The CDR3 reads CASSGSTGYNSPLHF. The DNA of the CDR3 is TGCGCCAGCAGCGGGTCGACAGGGTATAATTCACCCCTCCACTTT.

V and J are TRBV5-8 and TRBJ1-2, with 7 bases fitting TRBD1. Germline V gene lookup returns CDR1 SGHTS and CDR2 YDEGEE. After removal of 4 bases from V and 0 bases from J, the junction contained 6 bases not matched to a gene. This CDR3 has 15 residues. DNA for the CDR3: TGTGCCAGCAGCAAAGGGACAGCCGCTAACTATGGCTACACCTTC. Encoded protein: CASSKGTAANYGYTF.